This T cell receptor (beta chain) was sequenced for a study of blood T cell repertoires in COVID-19 (TCRdb year 2020). About the full investigation: Samples covering the acute and convalescent phases of COVID-19 were provided by collaborators in the United States, Italy and Spain. Nearly every sample came with metadata listing a de-identified subject ID, COVID-19 status, age in years and sex. The prospective study material was composed of cDNA or gDNA derived from T cells, B-cell-depleted T cells, or PBMCs. The dataset comprised deeply sampled blood TCRbeta repertoires from subjects exposed to, actively infected with, or recovered from COVID-19. Where available, HLA class I and class II types were taken from metadata supplied by the sample provider and were not determined by assay-based typing. Samples were obtained from the ongoing ImmuneRACE study (first 160 participants) and from 1,254 subjects provided by 6 global collaborators. The repertoires were released in a freely available public database intended as a resource for research on the immune response to SARS-CoV-2. Paper-wide results and their limitations: The amount of clinical and demographic metadata varied by source and participant and was provided uncurated.

The immunoSEQ Assay, a bias-controlled multiplex PCR, was used to amplify TCRbeta CDR3 regions from genomic DNA. In the original analysis: The number of nucleated cells in each sample was estimated from the amplification of reference gene primers within the assay. To quantify the absolute abundance of each unique TCRbeta CDR3 rearrangement, sequence reads were collapsed and filtered. For each sample, productive Simpson clonality was calculated by taking the square root of Simpson's diversity index across productive rearrangements. Entries here come from immuneACCESS through TCRdb and include only in-frame sequences with V and J called. Some clones fail to appear in such tables; in the studies checked, an unresolved V gene covers under half of the shortfall, and the cause of the remainder is unknown. V, J and clone size derive from that table, while D and trimming were established from the DNA sequence. In all, the sample holds 200,000 to 250,000 clones, and more than 65% of those were seen once. Around 3.5% of the sample belongs to the ten largest clones.

As for this clone: There is no known antigen for this receptor. Qualities for individual bases were not recorded, and no much larger clone is one base off.

Collaborating institutions collected whole blood in K2EDTA tubes following their own protocols. For TCRbeta analysis, collaborators shipped samples as frozen whole blood, isolated PBMCs, or DNA extracted from either of those sample types. Taken from cysteine to phenylalanine, the CDR3 has 16 residues. Only CDR3 DNA remains: 48 bases, in frame from the first base. CDR1 and CDR2, per the germline V gene, are SGDLS and YYNGEE. V lost 2 bases and J lost 5 bases, and the count of bases not matched to a germline gene is 9. This receptor was taken from a woman at least 80 years old with acute or convalescent COVID-19. Recombination connected TRBV9 to TRBJ2-5, and TRBD2 aligns with 10 junction nucleotides. The specimen sequenced was peripheral blood. The encoded CDR3 is CASSVGAGGPLETQYF. The bases are TGTGCCAGCAGCGTTGGAGCGGGGGGGCCCTTGGAGACCCAGTACTTC.